The 13 T cell receptor beta chains presented below share a single source sample, sequenced in a study of cytomegalovirus exposure and HLA in healthy donors. Primers: 60 Vbeta forward and 13 Jbeta reverse. TCRdb's table, derived via immunoSEQ multiplex PCR, lists solely in-frame clones and lacks some. Of under 200,000 clones listed, 70% to 80% are singletons. Sequencing was done on a sample of PBMCs. The receptors come from a woman in her 40s in good health and CMV-seronegative.

This rearrangement joins TRBV25-1 to TRBJ1-3, with a possible D match to TRBD1 (5 bases). Germline lookup yields CDR1 MGHDK and CDR2 SYGVNS. This CDR3 comprises 14 residues. The V end was cut by 10 bases, the J end by 0 bases, with 13 bases between. The CDR3 region is CATSGGLSGNTIYF. In nucleotides, the CDR3 is TGTGCCACTTCGGGGGGACTCTCTGGAAACACCATATATTTT. The full variable domain, its missing parts supplied by reference TRBV25-1 and TRBJ1-3, is EADIYQTPRYLVIGTGKKITLECSQTMGHDKMYWYQQDPGMELHLIHYSYGVNSTEKGDLSSESTVSRIRTEHFPLTLESARPSHTSQYLCATSGGLSGNTIYFGEGSWLTVV.

This clone was seen once. V gene TRBV27 combines with J gene TRBJ1-6; D may be TRBD1 (5 bases). V was pared by 3 bases and J by 10 bases, with 13 bases between. The CDR3 has 14 residues. Germline-derived CDR1 and CDR2 are MNHEY and SMNVEV (reference sequence). CDR3 bases: TGTGCCAGCAGTTTTTGGGGGGTTGGCTCACCCCTCCACTTT. Its protein product is CASSFWGVGSPLHF.

The chain employs TRBV7-6 and TRBJ2-1; no clear D gene. V lost 1 base, J lost 2 bases, and 9 bases lay in between. Germline V gene lookup returns CDR1 SGHVS and CDR2 FNYEAQ. The CDR3 has 15 residues. Here the CDR3 reads CASSLVSDPYNEQFF. Written as DNA, the CDR3 is TGTGCCAGCAGCTTAGTAAGCGACCCCTACAATGAGCAGTTCTTC.

Concerning this clone itself: One end of the junction varies from germline; a read error may be responsible. The rearrangement joins TRBV7-9 to TRBJ2-1; D perhaps matches TRBD2 (6 bases). This CDR3 spans 14 amino acids. Per germline, CDR1 SEHNR and CDR2 FQNEAQ (reference sequence). The CDR3 reads CSSSKYRDLNEQFF. CDR3 bases: TGTTCCAGCAGCAAATACCGGGACTTAAATGAGCAGTTCTTC.

This clone was seen a few times. The V gene is TRBV2, the J gene TRBJ1-5; 9 bases are shared with TRBD1. After removal of 5 bases from V and 7 bases from J, the junction contained 6 bases not matched to a gene. This CDR3 spans 14 amino acids. Germline values: CDR1 SNHLY, CDR2 FYNNEI. The CDR3 is CASSPDRGGQPQHF. The CDR3 DNA follows: TGTGCCAGCAGTCCGGACAGGGGCGGCCAGCCCCAGCATTTT. The full variable domain, rest sourced from reference TRBV2 and TRBJ1-5, is EPEVTQTPSHQVTQMGQEVILRCVPISNHLYFYWYRQILGQKVEFLVSFYNNEISEKSEIFDDQFSVERPDGSNFTLKIRSTKLEDSAMYFCASSPDRGGQPQHFGDGTRLSIL.

The J gene is TRBJ2-7, the V gene TRBV7-9, with TRBD1 as a possible D gene (6 bases). Deletions cut 2 bases from V and 2 bases from J, with 10 bases between. Germline V CDR1 and CDR2: SEHNR, FQNEAQ (reference sequence). CDR3 size: 14 residues. The CDR3 DNA follows: TGTGCCAGCAGCTTACCAGGGGAAACCTACGAGCAGTACTTC. Its translation is CASSLPGETYEQYF.

The gene calls are TRBV15 and TRBJ2-2; a possible D gene is TRBD1 (6 bases). Per the germline V gene, CDR1 is LNHNV and CDR2 is YYDKDF (reference sequence). Trimming shortened V by 1 base and J by 6 bases, and 15 bases separated the two germline ends. This CDR3 is 16 amino acids long. DNA for the CDR3: TGTGCCACCAGCAGAGGTGGGGGCAGGGTGTCCGGGGAGCTGTTTTTT. Residues: CATSRGGGRVSGELFF.

The V call is TRBV19, the J call TRBJ1-1; D unresolved. V lost 3 bases, J lost 0 bases, and 11 bases lay in between. From germline, CDR1 is LNHDA and CDR2 SQIVND (reference sequence). The CDR3 is made up of 15 amino acids. CDR3 nucleotides: TGTGCCAGTAGTATCCCCGGTCATATGAACACTGAAGCTTTCTTT. Protein sequence: CASSIPGHMNTEAFF.

This clone appeared a few times. The genes are TRBV29-1 and TRBJ1-1; TRBD1 might be the D (5 bases). V lost 7 bases and J 6 bases, leaving 15 bases between the germline ends. The length of the CDR3 is 12 residues. CDR1 and CDR2 from the germline V gene are SQVTM and ANQGSEA. The CDR3: CSAGNRGAEAFF. The CDR3 bases are TGCAGCGCTGGCAATAGGGGCGCTGAAGCTTTCTTT.

In this sample, this clone turned up a few times. The chain employs TRBV5-4 and TRBJ1-1; unclear D gene. CDR3 length: 12 residues. Germline CDR1 SGHNT, CDR2 YYREEE (reference sequence). V was cut by 5 bases and J by 8 bases, with 13 bases left in between. CDR3 coding DNA: TGTGCCAGCAGTAAGGAAGCGAAGGAAGCTTTCTTT. This translates into CASSKEAKEAFF.

This chain links TRBV28 with TRBJ1-3; 9 bases align to TRBD1. Germline V gene lookup returns CDR1 MDHEN and CDR2 SYDVKM. The CDR3 has 15 residues. Losses at the gene ends were 6 bases for V and 2 bases for J; bases not matched to a gene: 5. The CDR3 DNA sequence: TGTGCCAGCAGAAAAACAGGGGGCGCTGGAAACACCATATATTTT. Amino acids: CASRKTGGAGNTIYF.

The chain recombines TRBV2 with TRBJ2-7, with D perhaps TRBD2 (5 bases). The CDR3 runs 14 residues. Germline V gene sequence: CDR1 SNHLY, CDR2 FYNNEI. V lost 2 bases and J 3 bases, leaving 11 bases between the germline ends. CDR3 sequence reads: CASSESGGVYEQYF. In DNA form, the CDR3 reads TGTGCCAGCAGTGAATCAGGAGGAGTCTACGAGCAGTACTTC.

This clone was seen a single time. V gene TRBV9 combines with J gene TRBJ2-3, with D possibly TRBD2 on 6 matching bases. The CDR3 has 15 amino acids. Germline lookup yields CDR1 SGDLS and CDR2 YYNGEE. The V and J ends lost 2 bases and 2 bases respectively, with 12 bases between them. The CDR3 is CASSVMEGTTDTQYF. The CDR3 coding sequence is TGTGCCAGCAGCGTGATGGAGGGGACCACAGATACGCAGTATTTT. Supplemented by reference TRBV9 and TRBJ2-3, the full variable domain reads DSGVTQTPKHLITATGQRVTLRCSPRSGDLSVYWYQQSLDQGLQFLIQYYNGEERAKGNILERFSAQQFPDLHSELNLSSLELGDSALYFCASSVMEGTTDTQYFGPGTRLTVL.